The T cell receptor (beta chain) under discussion was sequenced for a study of control samples from healthy donors and cancer patients. This table comes from immunoSEQ multiplex PCR, and its TCRdb copy is limited to in-frame clones, with some not included. Of tens of thousands of clones in the sample, about four fifths were seen once. Germline CDR1 is SGHNT and CDR2 is YYREEE (reference sequence). This CDR3 comprises 15 residues. V dropped 4 bases and J dropped 2 bases, with 14 bases sitting between them. The receptor comes from a man between 65 and 80 years old in good health. V gene TRBV5-4 combines with J gene TRBJ2-3; possibly TRBD1 for D (5 bases). The source material was blood. CDR3 sequence: CASSVSRVLTDTQYF. As DNA, the CDR3 is TGTGCCAGCAGCGTATCCAGGGTCCTCACAGATACGCAGTATTTT.